This is a list of T cell receptor beta chains from one sample in a study of CD8 T cells in ankylosing spondylitis. TCRdb passed the 5' RACE reads through MiXCR, listing each CDR3 protein once. Here the sample spans about 160,000 distinct CDR3 sequences, 9.8% being singletons. Material: blood, either unsorted or a sorted T cell fraction (not recorded which). The receptors were gathered from a female donor with ankylosing spondylitis or in good health (not recorded which). Each CDR3 is given with its conserved first and last residue. D genes are given only for firm matches. Only part of the rows carry a size: once, few, many, or a class if the clone is expanded.

clone size,V gene,J gene,D gene,CDR3 protein,CDR3 DNA
few,TRBV7-9,TRBJ1-2,NA,CASSPREGALYGYTF,TGTGCCAGCAGCCCCCGGGAGGGTGCTCTATATGGCTACACCTTC
NA,TRBV5-1,TRBJ2-1,TRBD2,CASSPSGRAHSIGNEQFF,TGCGCCAGCAGCCCTAGCGGGAGGGCCCACAGTATTGGAAATGAGCAGTTCTTC
NA,TRBV20-1,TRBJ2-1,TRBD2,CSAISGSYNEQFF,TGCAGTGCTATAAGCGGGAGTTACAATGAGCAGTTCTTC
NA,TRBV6-2/TRBV6-3,TRBJ1-1,NA,CASSYSPGQNTEAFF,TGTGCCAGCAGTTACTCCCCGGGGCAGAACACTGAAGCTTTCTTT
NA,TRBV7-6,TRBJ2-3,TRBD2,CASSLGLAGGTDTQYF,TGTGCCAGCAGCTTGGGACTAGCGGGAGGCACAGATACGCAGTATTTT
many,TRBV5-6,TRBJ1-1,NA,CASGNTATGGTEAFF,TGTGCCAGCGGCAACACAGCGACCGGAGGGACTGAAGCTTTCTTT
many,TRBV12-3/TRBV12-4,TRBJ1-1,TRBD1,CASSLLWGQGALSEDTEAFF,TGTGCCAGCAGCCTCCTGTGGGGACAGGGGGCGCTTTCGGAGGACACTGAAGCTTTCTTT
many,TRBV20-1,TRBJ2-1,NA,CSARTAGSYNEQFF,TGCAGTGCTAGGACAGCCGGGTCCTACAATGAGCAGTTCTTC
NA,TRBV9,TRBJ2-1,TRBD2,CASSAPKREEYNEQFF,TGTGCCAGCAGCGCACCCAAGCGGGAGGAATACAATGAGCAGTTCTTC
many,TRBV5-5,TRBJ2-7,NA,CASSLGHEQYF,TGTGCCAGCAGCTTGGGTCACGAGCAGTACTTC
few,TRBV24-1,TRBJ2-1,TRBD2,CATSDPGLAGGHNEQFF,TGTGCCACCAGTGATCCGGGACTAGCGGGAGGTCACAATGAGCAGTTCTTC
NA,TRBV5-6,TRBJ2-1,NA,CASSPGTGCYNEQFF,TGTGCCAGCAGCCCCGGGACCGGCTGCTACAATGAGCAGTTCTTC
NA,TRBV11-2,TRBJ1-4,TRBD1,CASSSGQGWHEKLFF,TGTGCCAGCAGCTCCGGACAGGGCTGGCATGAAAAACTGTTTTTT